This TCR beta chain originates from a study of cytotoxic CD8 clonotypes in ibrutinib-treated CLL. Sequenced by immunoSEQ multiplex PCR; TCRdb stores in-frame clones only, minus some. The sample gives approximately 320,000 clones, 67% of which show up once; 5% to 6.5% is in the top ten. The material was PBMCs, obtained after 36 months of ibrutinib treatment. The TCR was taken from a human donor with chronic lymphocytic leukemia.

This CDR3 reads CASTDGHPPNYGYTF. In DNA, the CDR3 is TGTGCCAGCACCGACGGGCATCCTCCTAACTATGGCTACACCTTC. The chain uses TRBV6-5 and TRBJ1-2; no clear D gene. V gave up 7 bases and J gave up 0 bases, with 15 bases separating them. Germline CDR1 and CDR2: MNHEY and SVGAGI. The CDR3 length is 15 residues.